The TCR beta chain under discussion was sequenced for a study of PD-1 blockade in classical Hodgkin lymphoma. TCRdb's table, derived via immunoSEQ multiplex PCR, lists solely in-frame clones and lacks some. The sample includes about 98,000 clones, 92% seen only once; the top ten take 2.5% to 3%. Germline loops: CDR1 KGHSH, CDR2 LQKENI. The CDR3 has 16 residues. V was pared by 0 bases and J by 6 bases, with 15 bases between. As for this clone: What it binds is unknown.

Points from the study as a whole: CD4+ TCR diversity, unlike CD8+, climbed significantly by C4D1.

With no exception, relapse followed autologous stem cell transplantation in all patients, and brentuximab vedotin exposure varied. This specimen was peripheral blood mononuclear cells (PBMCs), taken at baseline. This TCR was recovered from a human donor with classical Hodgkin lymphoma. The chain has TRBV18 and TRBJ1-5, with D perhaps matching TRBD1 (6 bases). CDR3 sequence (DNA): TGTGCCAGCTCACCACCGGGGCCAGGGGTCGGTCAGCCCCAGCATTTT. It translates to CASSPPGPGVGQPQHF.